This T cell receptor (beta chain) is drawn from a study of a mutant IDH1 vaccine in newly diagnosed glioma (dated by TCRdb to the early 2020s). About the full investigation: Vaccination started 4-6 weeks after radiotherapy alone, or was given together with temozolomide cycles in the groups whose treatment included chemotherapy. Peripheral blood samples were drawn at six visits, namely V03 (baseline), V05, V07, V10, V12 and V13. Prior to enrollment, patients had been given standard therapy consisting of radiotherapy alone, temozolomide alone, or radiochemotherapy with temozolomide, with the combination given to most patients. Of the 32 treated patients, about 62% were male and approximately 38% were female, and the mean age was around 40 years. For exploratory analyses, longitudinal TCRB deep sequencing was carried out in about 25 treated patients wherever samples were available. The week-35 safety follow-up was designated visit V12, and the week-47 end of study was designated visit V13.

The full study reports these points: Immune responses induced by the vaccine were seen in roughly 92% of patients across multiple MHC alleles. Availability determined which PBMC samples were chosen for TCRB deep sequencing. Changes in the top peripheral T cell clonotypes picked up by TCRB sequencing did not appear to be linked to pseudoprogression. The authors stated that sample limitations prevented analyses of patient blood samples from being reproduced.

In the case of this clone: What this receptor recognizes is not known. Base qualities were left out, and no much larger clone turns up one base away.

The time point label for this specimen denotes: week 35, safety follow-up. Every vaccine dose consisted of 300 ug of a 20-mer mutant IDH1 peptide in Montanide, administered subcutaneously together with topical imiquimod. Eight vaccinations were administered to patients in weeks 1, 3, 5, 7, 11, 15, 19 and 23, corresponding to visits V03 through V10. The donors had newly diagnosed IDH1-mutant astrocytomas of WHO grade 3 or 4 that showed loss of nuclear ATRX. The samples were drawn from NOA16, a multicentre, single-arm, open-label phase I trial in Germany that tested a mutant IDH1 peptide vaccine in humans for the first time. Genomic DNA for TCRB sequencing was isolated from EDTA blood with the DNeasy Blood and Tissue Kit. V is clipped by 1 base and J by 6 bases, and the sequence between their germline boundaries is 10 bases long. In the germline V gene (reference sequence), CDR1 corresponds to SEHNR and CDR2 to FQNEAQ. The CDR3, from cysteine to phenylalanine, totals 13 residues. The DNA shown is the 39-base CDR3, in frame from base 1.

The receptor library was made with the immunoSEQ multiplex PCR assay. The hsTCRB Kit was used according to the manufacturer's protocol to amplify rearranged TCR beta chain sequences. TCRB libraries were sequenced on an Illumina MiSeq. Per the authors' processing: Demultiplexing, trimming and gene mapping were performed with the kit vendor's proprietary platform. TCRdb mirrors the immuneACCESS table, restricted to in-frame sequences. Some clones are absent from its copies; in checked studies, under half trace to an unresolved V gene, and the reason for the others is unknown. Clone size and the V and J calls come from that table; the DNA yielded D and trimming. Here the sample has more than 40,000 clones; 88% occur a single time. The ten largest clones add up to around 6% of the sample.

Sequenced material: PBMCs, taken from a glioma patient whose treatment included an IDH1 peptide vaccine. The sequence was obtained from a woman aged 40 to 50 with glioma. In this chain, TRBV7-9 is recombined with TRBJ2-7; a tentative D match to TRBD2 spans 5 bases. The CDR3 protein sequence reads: CASSLGGFGEQYF. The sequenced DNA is TGTGCCAGCAGCTTAGGAGGGTTCGGCGAGCAGTACTTC.